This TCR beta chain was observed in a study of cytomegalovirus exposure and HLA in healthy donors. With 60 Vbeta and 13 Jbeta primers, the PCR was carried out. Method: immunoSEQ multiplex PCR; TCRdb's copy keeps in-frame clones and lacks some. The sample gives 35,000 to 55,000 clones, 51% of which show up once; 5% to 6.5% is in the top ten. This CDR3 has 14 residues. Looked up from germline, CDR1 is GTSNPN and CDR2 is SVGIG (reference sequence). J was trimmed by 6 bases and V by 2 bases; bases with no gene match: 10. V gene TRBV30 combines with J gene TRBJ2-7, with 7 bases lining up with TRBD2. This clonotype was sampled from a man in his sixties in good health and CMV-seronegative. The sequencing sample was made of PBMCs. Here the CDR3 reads CAWSYGSGFSEQYF. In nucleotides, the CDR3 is TGTGCCTGGAGTTACGGTAGCGGGTTCAGCGAGCAGTACTTC. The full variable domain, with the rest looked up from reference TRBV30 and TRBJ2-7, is SQTIHQWPATLVQPVGSPLSLECTVEGTSNPNLYWYRQAAGRGLQLLFYSVGIGQISSEVPQNLSASRPQDRQFILSSKKLLLSDSGFYLCAWSYGSGFSEQYFGPGTRLTVT.